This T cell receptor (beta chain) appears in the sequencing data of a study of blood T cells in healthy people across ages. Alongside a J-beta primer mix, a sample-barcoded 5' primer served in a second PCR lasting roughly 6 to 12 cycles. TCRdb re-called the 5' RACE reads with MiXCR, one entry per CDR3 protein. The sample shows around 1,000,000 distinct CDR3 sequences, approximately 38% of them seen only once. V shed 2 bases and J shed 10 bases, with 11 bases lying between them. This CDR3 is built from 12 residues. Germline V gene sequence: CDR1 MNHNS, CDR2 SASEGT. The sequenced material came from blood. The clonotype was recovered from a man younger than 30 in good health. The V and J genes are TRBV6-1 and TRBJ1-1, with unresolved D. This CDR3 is CASSEYTAVAFF. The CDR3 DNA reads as TGTGCCAGCAGTGAATATACCGCGGTAGCTTTCTTT.